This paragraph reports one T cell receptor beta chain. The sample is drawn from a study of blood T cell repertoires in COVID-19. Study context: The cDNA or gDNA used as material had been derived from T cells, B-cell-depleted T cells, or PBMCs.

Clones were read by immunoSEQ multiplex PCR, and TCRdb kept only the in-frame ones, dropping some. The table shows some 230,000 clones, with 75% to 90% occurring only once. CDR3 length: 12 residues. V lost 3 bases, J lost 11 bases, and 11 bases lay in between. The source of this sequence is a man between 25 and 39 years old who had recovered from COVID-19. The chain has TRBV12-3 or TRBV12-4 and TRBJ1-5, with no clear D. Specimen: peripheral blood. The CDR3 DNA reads TGTGCCAGCAGTTTCGTTGGGGAGACCCAGCATTTT. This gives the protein CASSFVGETQHF.